The source of this T cell receptor (beta chain) is a study of vaccination and CD4 T cells after COVID-19. In the study overall: A CEFX pool, an HIV-1 Nef pool, or else no peptide went into the control cultures. Whole-study findings and limits: Convalescent patients had 304 of 307 vaccine-specific clones showing spike mono-reactivity.

Regarding treatment: approximately 9-day PBMC culture with coronavirus spike peptide pools or control peptides (ViraFEST assay). Alongside approximately 10 IU/ml IL-2 and about 9.1 ug/ml peptide pools, PBMCs were cultured at some 2.1 million per well. CDR3 length equals 13 residues. After removal of 6 bases from V and 7 bases from J, the junction contained 5 bases not matched to a gene. With regard to this clonotype: Its antigen remains unknown.

Cultured CD4+ T cell DNA was sequenced using the Oncomine TCR Beta short-read assay. TCRdb analysed the PCR reads with MiXCR anew, one entry per CDR3 protein. The table has fewer than 15,000 distinct CDR3 sequences, approximately 30% seen once. The receptor was derived from a human donor with COVID-19. This rearrangement joins TRBV12-3 or TRBV12-4 to TRBJ1-4; 7 positions match TRBD1. The sample taken for sequencing was cultured CD4+ T cells from blood. The CDR3 region is CASRRGGIEKLFF. The CDR3 DNA reads TGTGCCAGCAGACGAGGGGGCATTGAAAAACTGTTTTTT.